The rows below give T cell receptor beta chains drawn from one sample of a study of cytomegalovirus exposure and HLA in healthy donors. This table comes from immunoSEQ multiplex PCR, and its TCRdb copy is limited to in-frame clones, with some not included. There are some 150,000 clones in the sample; more than 70% occur only once, and 0.95% to 1.4% lies in the top ten. Input material: PBMCs. These receptors were obtained from a male donor in good health and CMV-seronegative. Both conserved end residues are part of each CDR3. Each record gives: V gene, J gene, clone size, D gene, CDR3 protein, CDR3 DNA. The D gene is left open where the match is weak. Clone size is not always given. Where it is, it says once, few, many or a class for expanded clones.

v_gene: TRBV27
j_gene: TRBJ1-1
abundance: NA
d_gene: NA
CDR3aa: CASSFPDRQGTTEAFF
CDR3nt: TGTGCCAGCAGTTTCCCTGACAGGCAGGGGACGACTGAAGCTTTCTTT

v_gene: TRBV5-1
j_gene: TRBJ2-1
abundance: NA
d_gene: TRBD2
CDR3aa: CASSLTSGDWNEQFF
CDR3nt: TGCGCCAGCAGCCTAACTAGCGGGGATTGGAATGAGCAGTTCTTC

v_gene: TRBV2
j_gene: TRBJ1-6
abundance: NA
d_gene: TRBD1
CDR3aa: CASAPLDRGAPLHF
CDR3nt: TGTGCCAGCGCCCCCCTTGACAGGGGGGCACCCCTCCACTTT

v_gene: TRBV9
j_gene: TRBJ2-2
abundance: NA
d_gene: NA
CDR3aa: CASSEGGGRTGELFF
CDR3nt: TGTGCCAGCAGCGAAGGGGGGGGCCGGACCGGGGAGCTGTTTTTT

v_gene: TRBV19
j_gene: TRBJ1-2
abundance: NA
d_gene: NA
CDR3aa: CATQWGGGGYGYTF
CDR3nt: TGTGCCACCCAATGGGGAGGGGGAGGATATGGCTACACCTTC

v_gene: TRBV5-1
j_gene: TRBJ1-2
abundance: NA
d_gene: TRBD1
CDR3aa: CASSLGTEVQYGYTF
CDR3nt: TGCGCCAGCAGTCTCGGGACAGAGGTTCAGTATGGCTACACCTTC

v_gene: TRBV5-1
j_gene: TRBJ1-2
abundance: NA
d_gene: NA
CDR3aa: CASSQAKPGDGYTF
CDR3nt: TGCGCCAGCAGCCAAGCCAAACCAGGGGACGGCTACACCTTC

v_gene: TRBV11-3
j_gene: TRBJ1-2
abundance: NA
d_gene: TRBD1
CDR3aa: CASSYGQGEGGYTF
CDR3nt: TGTGCCAGCAGCTATGGACAGGGTGAGGGTGGCTACACCTTC

v_gene: TRBV15
j_gene: TRBJ1-4
abundance: NA
d_gene: TRBD1
CDR3aa: CATSGGQGRTNEKLFF
CDR3nt: TGTGCCACCAGCGGGGGACAGGGAAGAACTAATGAAAAACTGTTTTTT

v_gene: TRBV6-6
j_gene: TRBJ2-4
abundance: NA
d_gene: TRBD1
CDR3aa: CASSPPGTGFIIQYF
CDR3nt: TGTGCCAGCAGCCCCCCTGGGACAGGGTTCATAATTCAGTACTTC

v_gene: TRBV27
j_gene: TRBJ2-3
abundance: NA
d_gene: NA
CDR3aa: CASSFGRGRTDTQYF
CDR3nt: TGTGCCAGCAGTTTTGGGCGGGGACGTACAGATACGCAGTATTTT

v_gene: TRBV14
j_gene: TRBJ2-5
abundance: NA
d_gene: NA
CDR3aa: CASSRRQGIGETQYF
CDR3nt: TGTGCCAGCAGCAGGCGGCAGGGGATAGGAGAGACCCAGTACTTC

v_gene: TRBV7-2
j_gene: TRBJ2-7
abundance: NA
d_gene: NA
CDR3aa: CASSLVVTDGEQYF
CDR3nt: TGTGCCAGCAGCTTAGTCGTGACAGATGGAGAGCAGTACTTC

v_gene: TRBV2
j_gene: TRBJ1-2
abundance: NA
d_gene: TRBD1
CDR3aa: CASSGGGQGGGYTF
CDR3nt: TGTGCCAGCAGCGGGGGGGGACAGGGCGGCGGCTACACCTTC

v_gene: TRBV27
j_gene: TRBJ1-2
abundance: NA
d_gene: NA
CDR3aa: CASTTFIVGGSYGYTF
CDR3nt: TGTGCCAGCACTACCTTTATAGTTGGGGGCTCCTATGGCTACACCTTC

v_gene: TRBV30
j_gene: TRBJ2-7
abundance: NA
d_gene: NA
CDR3aa: CAWRPTTYEQYF
CDR3nt: TGTGCCTGGCGTCCGACAACCTACGAGCAGTACTTC

v_gene: TRBV5-1
j_gene: TRBJ2-1
abundance: NA
d_gene: NA
CDR3aa: CASREGQYYNEQFF
CDR3nt: TGCGCCAGCAGGGAAGGACAGTACTACAATGAGCAGTTCTTC

v_gene: TRBV4-2
j_gene: TRBJ1-4
abundance: NA
d_gene: NA
CDR3aa: CASSPSLEASEKLFF
CDR3nt: TGTGCCAGCAGCCCCTCACTTGAAGCGTCTGAAAAACTGTTTTTT

v_gene: TRBV19
j_gene: TRBJ1-2
abundance: NA
d_gene: NA
CDR3aa: CASSLDRAPAGYGYTF
CDR3nt: TGTGCCAGTAGTCTGGACAGAGCACCCGCAGGCTATGGCTACACCTTC

v_gene: TRBV7-9
j_gene: TRBJ2-7
abundance: NA
d_gene: TRBD1
CDR3aa: CASKLGQASSEQYF
CDR3nt: TGTGCCAGCAAATTAGGACAGGCTTCCAGCGAGCAGTACTTC

v_gene: TRBV19
j_gene: TRBJ1-6
abundance: NA
d_gene: NA
CDR3aa: CASSPSGTVEAPLHF
CDR3nt: TGTGCCAGTAGTCCTTCCGGGACTGTCGAAGCGCCCCTCCACTTT

v_gene: TRBV5-4
j_gene: TRBJ2-1
abundance: once
d_gene: NA
CDR3aa: CASSIDSYNEQFF
CDR3nt: TGTGCCAGCAGCATCGACAGTTACAATGAGCAGTTCTTC

v_gene: TRBV7-2
j_gene: TRBJ2-1
abundance: NA
d_gene: TRBD2
CDR3aa: CASSLAPPGTSGGTRVHEQFF
CDR3nt: TGTGCCAGCAGCTTAGCTCCGCCCGGGACTAGCGGGGGGACCAGGGTCCATGAGCAGTTCTTC

v_gene: TRBV27
j_gene: TRBJ2-2
abundance: NA
d_gene: NA
CDR3aa: CASSLSPYGGNTGELFF
CDR3nt: TGTGCCAGCAGTTTATCGCCTTATGGGGGCAACACCGGGGAGCTGTTTTTT

v_gene: TRBV7-2
j_gene: TRBJ1-6
abundance: NA
d_gene: NA
CDR3aa: CASSLLQDRAYNSPLHF
CDR3nt: TGTGCCAGCAGCTTATTACAGGACAGAGCCTATAATTCACCCCTCCACTTT

v_gene: TRBV30
j_gene: TRBJ1-1
abundance: few
d_gene: NA
CDR3aa: CAWNPTGNTEAFF
CDR3nt: TGTGCCTGGAACCCTACAGGGAACACTGAAGCTTTCTTT

v_gene: TRBV5-1
j_gene: TRBJ1-4
abundance: NA
d_gene: TRBD1
CDR3aa: CASSQGTGPNEKLFF
CDR3nt: TGCGCCAGCAGCCAAGGGACAGGACCTAATGAAAAACTGTTTTTT

v_gene: TRBV7-2
j_gene: TRBJ2-7
abundance: NA
d_gene: TRBD1
CDR3aa: CASSPYFGTGNEQYF
CDR3nt: TGTGCCAGCAGCCCCTATTTCGGGACAGGCAACGAGCAGTACTTC

v_gene: TRBV5-4
j_gene: TRBJ1-1
abundance: few
d_gene: NA
CDR3aa: CASSLEHGGTEAFF
CDR3nt: TGTGCCAGCAGCTTGGAACACGGAGGCACTGAAGCTTTCTTT

v_gene: TRBV7-2
j_gene: TRBJ2-3
abundance: NA
d_gene: NA
CDR3aa: CASKPAGPDTQYF
CDR3nt: TGTGCCAGCAAGCCCGCGGGCCCCGATACGCAGTATTTT

v_gene: TRBV7-9
j_gene: TRBJ1-1
abundance: once
d_gene: NA
CDR3aa: CSSSLRGFTAFF
CDR3nt: TGTTCCAGCAGCTTAAGGGGCTTTACGGCTTTCTTT

v_gene: TRBV5-4
j_gene: TRBJ1-4
abundance: NA
d_gene: TRBD1
CDR3aa: CASSSRDRGLANEKLFF
CDR3nt: TGTGCCAGCAGCTCCCGGGACAGGGGGCTAGCTAATGAAAAACTGTTTTTT

v_gene: TRBV11-1
j_gene: TRBJ2-3
abundance: NA
d_gene: NA
CDR3aa: CASSLAGGARADTQYF
CDR3nt: TGTGCCAGCAGCTTAGCGGGGGGGGCCAGGGCAGATACGCAGTATTTT

v_gene: TRBV5-1
j_gene: TRBJ1-4
abundance: NA
d_gene: NA
CDR3aa: CASSLGLSADSTNEKLFF
CDR3nt: TGCGCCAGCAGCTTGGGATTATCGGCAGACTCAACTAATGAAAAACTGTTTTTT

v_gene: TRBV18
j_gene: TRBJ1-6
abundance: NA
d_gene: NA
CDR3aa: CASSLDNGNSPLHF
CDR3nt: TGTGCCAGCTCACTGGACAATGGTAATTCACCCCTCCACTTT

v_gene: TRBV5-4
j_gene: TRBJ1-2
abundance: NA
d_gene: NA
CDR3aa: CASSPDSGGGYTF
CDR3nt: TGTGCCAGCAGCCCGGACAGTGGGGGCGGCTACACCTTC

v_gene: TRBV4-1
j_gene: TRBJ2-5
abundance: NA
d_gene: TRBD2
CDR3aa: CASSQGLAGLGDQYF
CDR3nt: TGCGCCAGCAGCCAAGGACTAGCGGGCCTTGGGGACCAGTACTTC

v_gene: TRBV5-1
j_gene: TRBJ2-5
abundance: NA
d_gene: NA
CDR3aa: CASSLTYRVKRETQYF
CDR3nt: TGCGCCAGCAGCTTGACCTATCGGGTCAAGAGAGAGACCCAGTACTTC

v_gene: TRBV10-3
j_gene: TRBJ1-6
abundance: NA
d_gene: NA
CDR3aa: CAISESGSSYNSPLHF
CDR3nt: TGTGCCATCAGTGAGTCCGGGAGCTCCTATAATTCACCCCTCCACTTT

v_gene: TRBV9
j_gene: TRBJ1-6
abundance: NA
d_gene: TRBD1
CDR3aa: CASTKTGDLFGSPLHF
CDR3nt: TGTGCCAGCACCAAGACAGGGGATCTGTTTGGTTCACCCCTCCACTTT

v_gene: TRBV11-3
j_gene: TRBJ2-6
abundance: NA
d_gene: NA
CDR3aa: CASSLDGSGANVLTF
CDR3nt: TGTGCCAGCAGCTTAGACGGCTCTGGGGCCAACGTCCTGACTTTC

v_gene: TRBV10-2
j_gene: TRBJ2-6
abundance: NA
d_gene: TRBD1
CDR3aa: CASSGRGQGANVLTF
CDR3nt: TGCGCCAGCAGTGGCAGGGGGCAAGGGGCCAACGTCCTGACTTTC

v_gene: TRBV7-9
j_gene: TRBJ1-1
abundance: few
d_gene: NA
CDR3aa: CASSLSVNTEAFF
CDR3nt: TGTGCCAGCAGCTTATCAGTGAACACTGAAGCTTTCTTT

v_gene: TRBV27
j_gene: TRBJ1-2
abundance: NA
d_gene: NA
CDR3aa: CASSGGVRGYTF
CDR3nt: TGTGCCAGCAGCGGAGGGGTCAGAGGCTACACCTTC

v_gene: TRBV5-6
j_gene: TRBJ2-3
abundance: NA
d_gene: NA
CDR3aa: CASSRSTLTQYF
CDR3nt: TGTGCCAGCAGCCGATCTACCCTTACGCAGTATTTT

v_gene: TRBV16
j_gene: TRBJ2-7
abundance: NA
d_gene: TRBD2
CDR3aa: CASSLGLAGSYEQYF
CDR3nt: TGTGCCAGCAGCCTGGGACTAGCGGGGTCATACGAGCAGTACTTC

v_gene: TRBV4-1
j_gene: TRBJ1-1
abundance: few
d_gene: TRBD1
CDR3aa: CASSPRTGGTEAFF
CDR3nt: TGCGCCAGCAGCCCGAGGACAGGGGGCACTGAAGCTTTCTTT

v_gene: TRBV4-1
j_gene: TRBJ1-5
abundance: few
d_gene: NA
CDR3aa: CASSQGQGDPQHF
CDR3nt: TGCGCCAGCAGCCAAGGCCAAGGAGACCCCCAGCATTTT

v_gene: TRBV27
j_gene: TRBJ2-3
abundance: once
d_gene: NA
CDR3aa: CASSLAASTDTQYF
CDR3nt: TGTGCCAGCAGTTTAGCGGCTAGCACAGATACGCAGTATTTT

v_gene: TRBV10-3
j_gene: TRBJ1-2
abundance: NA
d_gene: TRBD1
CDR3aa: CAISESFPGQDNLDGYTF
CDR3nt: TGTGCCATCAGTGAGTCCTTCCCGGGACAGGACAATCTGGATGGCTACACCTTC

v_gene: TRBV4-1
j_gene: TRBJ2-1
abundance: NA
d_gene: TRBD2
CDR3aa: CASSPGLAGNEQFF
CDR3nt: TGCGCCAGCAGCCCTGGACTAGCTGGCAATGAGCAGTTCTTC

v_gene: TRBV7-2
j_gene: TRBJ1-6
abundance: few
d_gene: TRBD1
CDR3aa: CASSLQGVKNSPLHF
CDR3nt: TGTGCCAGCAGCTTACAGGGGGTAAAGAATTCACCCCTCCACTTT

v_gene: TRBV27
j_gene: TRBJ1-5
abundance: NA
d_gene: NA
CDR3aa: CASSRDSLEPQHF
CDR3nt: TGTGCCAGCAGCAGGGACTCCTTGGAGCCCCAGCATTTT

v_gene: TRBV15
j_gene: TRBJ2-2
abundance: NA
d_gene: NA
CDR3aa: CATRRSPTGELFF
CDR3nt: TGTGCCACCAGGAGGTCTCCTACCGGGGAGCTGTTTTTT

v_gene: TRBV5-6
j_gene: TRBJ2-7
abundance: few
d_gene: TRBD2
CDR3aa: CASSVGLAVYEQYF
CDR3nt: TGTGCCAGCAGCGTGGGACTAGCGGTCTACGAGCAGTACTTC

v_gene: TRBV2
j_gene: TRBJ1-6
abundance: few
d_gene: NA
CDR3aa: CASTGRGDSYNSPLHF
CDR3nt: TGTGCCAGCACCGGGAGGGGGGACTCCTATAATTCACCCCTCCACTTT

v_gene: TRBV4-3
j_gene: TRBJ1-1
abundance: NA
d_gene: NA
CDR3aa: CASSQDQGERAEAFF
CDR3nt: TGCGCCAGCAGCCAAGATCAAGGGGAAAGGGCTGAAGCTTTCTTT

v_gene: TRBV6-1
j_gene: TRBJ2-7
abundance: NA
d_gene: TRBD1
CDR3aa: CASSEGTGEYEQYF
CDR3nt: TGTGCCAGCAGCGAGGGGACAGGGGAATACGAGCAGTACTTC

v_gene: TRBV27
j_gene: TRBJ1-2
abundance: NA
d_gene: TRBD1
CDR3aa: CASSGGTGDDYGYTF
CDR3nt: TGTGCCAGCAGTGGAGGGACAGGGGACGACTATGGCTACACCTTC

v_gene: TRBV5-1
j_gene: TRBJ2-7
abundance: NA
d_gene: TRBD2
CDR3aa: CASSPGTSEAYEQYF
CDR3nt: TGCGCCAGCAGCCCCGGGACTAGCGAAGCCTACGAGCAGTACTTC